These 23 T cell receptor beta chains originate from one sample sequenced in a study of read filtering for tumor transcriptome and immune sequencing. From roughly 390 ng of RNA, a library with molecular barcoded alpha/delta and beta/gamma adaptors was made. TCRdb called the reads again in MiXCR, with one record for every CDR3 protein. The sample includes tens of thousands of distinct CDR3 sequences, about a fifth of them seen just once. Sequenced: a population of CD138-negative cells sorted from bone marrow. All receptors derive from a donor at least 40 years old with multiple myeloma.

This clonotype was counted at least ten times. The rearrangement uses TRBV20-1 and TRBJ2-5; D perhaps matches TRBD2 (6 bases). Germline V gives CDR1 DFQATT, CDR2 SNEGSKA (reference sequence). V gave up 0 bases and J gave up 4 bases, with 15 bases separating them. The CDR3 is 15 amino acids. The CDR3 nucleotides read TGCAGTGCTAGAGATAAGGAGGGGTGGGCAGAGACCCAGTACTTC. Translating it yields CSARDKEGWAETQYF.

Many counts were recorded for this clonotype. CDR3 protein: CSAGPVTADNEQFF. The CDR3 region has the DNA TGCAGTGCTGGCCCGGTGACTGCCGACAATGAGCAGTTCTTC. This chain links TRBV20-1 with TRBJ2-1; no clear D. The V gene lost 5 bases and the J gene lost 5 bases, with 16 bases spanning the gap. CDR3 length: 14 residues. The germline V gene has CDR1 DFQATT and CDR2 SNEGSKA (reference sequence).

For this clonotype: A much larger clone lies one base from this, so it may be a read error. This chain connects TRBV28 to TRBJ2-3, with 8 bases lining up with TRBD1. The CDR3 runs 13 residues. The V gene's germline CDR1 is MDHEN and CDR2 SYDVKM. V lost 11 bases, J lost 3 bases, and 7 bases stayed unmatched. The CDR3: CAGGQGGTDTQYF. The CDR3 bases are TGTGCCGGTGGACAGGGAGGAACAGATACGCAGTATTTT.

The CDR3 bases are TGTGCCTGGAGCGGACTAGCCTACAATGAGCAGTTCTTC. This sequence encodes CAWSGLAYNEQFF. J is TRBJ2-1 and V is TRBV30, with TRBD2 identical over 7 bases. After removal of 3 bases from V and 2 bases from J, the junction contained 1 base not matched to a gene. Germline CDR1 is GTSNPN and CDR2 is SVGIG (reference sequence). The CDR3 sequence is 13 residues long. The full variable domain, completed using reference TRBV30 and TRBJ2-1, is SQTIHQWPATLVQPVGSPLSLECTVEGTSNPNLYWYRQAAGRGLQLLFYSVGIGQISSEVPQNLSASRPQDRQFILSSKKLLLSDSGFYLCAWSGLAYNEQFFGPGTRLTVL.

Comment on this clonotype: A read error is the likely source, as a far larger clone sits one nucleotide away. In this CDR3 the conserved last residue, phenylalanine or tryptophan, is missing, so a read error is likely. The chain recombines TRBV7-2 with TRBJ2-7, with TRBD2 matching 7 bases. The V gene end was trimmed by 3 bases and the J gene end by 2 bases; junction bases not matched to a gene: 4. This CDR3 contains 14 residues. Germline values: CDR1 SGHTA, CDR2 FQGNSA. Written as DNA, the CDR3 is TGTGCCAGCAGCTTCACGGGAGGCCCCTACGAGCAGTACTCC. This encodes CASSFTGGPYEQYS.

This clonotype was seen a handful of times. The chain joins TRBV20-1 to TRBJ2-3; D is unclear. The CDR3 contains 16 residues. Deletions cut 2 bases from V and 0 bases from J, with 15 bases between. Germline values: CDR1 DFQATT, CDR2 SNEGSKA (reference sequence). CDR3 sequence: CSARRAQRLSTDTQYF. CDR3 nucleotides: TGCAGTGCTAGAAGGGCGCAGCGTCTGAGCACAGATACGCAGTATTTT.

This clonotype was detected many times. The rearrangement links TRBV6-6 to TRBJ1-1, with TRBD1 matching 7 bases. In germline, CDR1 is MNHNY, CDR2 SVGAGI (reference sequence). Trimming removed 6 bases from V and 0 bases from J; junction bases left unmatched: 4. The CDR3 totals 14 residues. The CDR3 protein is CASSSGQMNTEAFF. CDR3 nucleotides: TGTGCCAGCAGCTCGGGACAGATGAACACTGAAGCTTTCTTT.

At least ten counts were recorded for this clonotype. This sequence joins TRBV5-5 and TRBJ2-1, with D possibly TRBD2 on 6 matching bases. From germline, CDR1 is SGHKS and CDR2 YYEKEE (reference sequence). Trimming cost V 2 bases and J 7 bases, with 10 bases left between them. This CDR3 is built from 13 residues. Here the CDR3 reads CASSLGGRNEQFF. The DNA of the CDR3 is TGTGCCAGCAGCTTAGGAGGGAGGAATGAGCAGTTCTTC.

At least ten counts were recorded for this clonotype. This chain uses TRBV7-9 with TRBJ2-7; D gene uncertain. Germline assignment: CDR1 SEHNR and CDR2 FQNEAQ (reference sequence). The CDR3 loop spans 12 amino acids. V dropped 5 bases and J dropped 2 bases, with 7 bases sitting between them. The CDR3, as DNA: TGTGCCAGCAGCAAAACAACCTACGAGCAGTACTTC. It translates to CASSKTTYEQYF.

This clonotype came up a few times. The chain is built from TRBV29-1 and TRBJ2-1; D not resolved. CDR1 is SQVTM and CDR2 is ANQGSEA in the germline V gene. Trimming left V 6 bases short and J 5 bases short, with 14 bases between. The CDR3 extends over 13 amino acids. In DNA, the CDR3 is TGCAGCGTCGTTATAAATTTACACAATGAGCAGTTCTTC. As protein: CSVVINLHNEQFF.

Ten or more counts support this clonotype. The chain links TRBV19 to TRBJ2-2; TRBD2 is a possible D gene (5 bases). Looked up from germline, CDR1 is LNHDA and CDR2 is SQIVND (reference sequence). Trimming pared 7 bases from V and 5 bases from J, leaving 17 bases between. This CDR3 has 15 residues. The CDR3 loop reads CASISGERATGELFF. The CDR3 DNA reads TGTGCCAGTATTTCCGGGGAGAGGGCGACCGGGGAGCTGTTTTTT.

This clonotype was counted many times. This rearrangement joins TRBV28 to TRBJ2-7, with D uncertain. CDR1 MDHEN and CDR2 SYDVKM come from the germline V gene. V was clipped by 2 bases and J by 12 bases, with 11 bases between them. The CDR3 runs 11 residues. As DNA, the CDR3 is TGTGCCAGCAGTTTAACCCGAAAACTGTACTTC. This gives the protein CASSLTRKLYF.

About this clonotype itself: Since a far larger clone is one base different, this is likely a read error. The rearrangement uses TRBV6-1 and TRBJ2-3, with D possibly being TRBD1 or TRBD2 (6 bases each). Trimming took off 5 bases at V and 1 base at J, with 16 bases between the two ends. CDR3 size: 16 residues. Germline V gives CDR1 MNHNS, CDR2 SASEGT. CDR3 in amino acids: CASSYSGAEGTDTQYF. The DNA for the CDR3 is TGTGCCAGCAGTTACTCGGGGGCTGAGGGCACAGATACGCAGTATTTT.

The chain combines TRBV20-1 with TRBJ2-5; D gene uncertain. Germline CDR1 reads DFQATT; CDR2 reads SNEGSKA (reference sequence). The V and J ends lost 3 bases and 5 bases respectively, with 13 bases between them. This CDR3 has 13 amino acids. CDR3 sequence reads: CSARSRHSETQYF. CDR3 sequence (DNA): TGCAGTGCTAGGTCTCGACACTCGGAGACCCAGTACTTC.

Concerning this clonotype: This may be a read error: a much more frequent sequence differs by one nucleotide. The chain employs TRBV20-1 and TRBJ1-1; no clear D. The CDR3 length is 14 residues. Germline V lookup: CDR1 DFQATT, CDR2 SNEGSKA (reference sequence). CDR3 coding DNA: TGCGGTGCTAGAGTACAGAGGATGAACACTGAAGCTTTCTTT. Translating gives CGARVQRMNTEAFF.

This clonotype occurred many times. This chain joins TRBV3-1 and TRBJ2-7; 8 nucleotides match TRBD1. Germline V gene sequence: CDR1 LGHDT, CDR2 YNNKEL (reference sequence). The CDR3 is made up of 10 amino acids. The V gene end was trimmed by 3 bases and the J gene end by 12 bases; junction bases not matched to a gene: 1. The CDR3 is CASSQDRVYF. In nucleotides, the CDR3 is TGTGCCAGCAGCCAGGACAGGGTGTACTTC.

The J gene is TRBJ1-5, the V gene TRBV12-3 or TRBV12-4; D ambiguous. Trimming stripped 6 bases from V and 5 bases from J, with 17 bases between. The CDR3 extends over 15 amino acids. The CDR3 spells CASSPSEGTHQPQHF. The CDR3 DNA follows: TGTGCCAGCAGCCCATCTGAGGGAACCCATCAGCCCCAGCATTTT.

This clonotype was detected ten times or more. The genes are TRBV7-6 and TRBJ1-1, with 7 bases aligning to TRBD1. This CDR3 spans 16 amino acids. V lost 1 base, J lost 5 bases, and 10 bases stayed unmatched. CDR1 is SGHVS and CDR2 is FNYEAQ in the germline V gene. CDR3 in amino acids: CASSLGATGFDTEAFF. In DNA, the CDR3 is TGTGCCAGCAGCTTAGGGGCGACAGGGTTTGATACTGAAGCTTTCTTT. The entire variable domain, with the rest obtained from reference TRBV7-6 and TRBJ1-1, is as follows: GAGVSQSPRYKVTKRGQDVALRCDPISGHVSLYWYRQALGQGPEFLTYFNYEAQQDKSGLPNDRFSAERPEGSISTLTIQRTEQRDSAMYRCASSLGATGFDTEAFFGQGTRLTVV.

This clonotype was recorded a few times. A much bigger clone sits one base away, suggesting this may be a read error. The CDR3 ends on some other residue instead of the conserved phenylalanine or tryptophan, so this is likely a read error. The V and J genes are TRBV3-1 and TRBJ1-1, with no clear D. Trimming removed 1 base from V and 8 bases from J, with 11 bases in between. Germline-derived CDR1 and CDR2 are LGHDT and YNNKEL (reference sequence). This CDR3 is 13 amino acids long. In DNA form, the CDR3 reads TGTGCCAGCAGCCAAGGTCTTGCCAGGGAAGCTTTCCTT. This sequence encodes CASSQGLAREAFL.

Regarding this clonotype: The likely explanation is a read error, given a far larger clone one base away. The CDR3 region is CASSYSCPNTEAFF. CDR3 sequence (DNA): TGTGCCAGCAGTTACTCATGTCCGAACACTGAAGCTTTCTTT. This chain connects TRBV6-5 to TRBJ1-1; D remains ambiguous. The V end lost 0 bases, the J end lost 1 base, and 6 bases lay between the germline ends. This CDR3 has 14 residues. The germline CDR1 and CDR2 sequences are MNHEY and SVGAGI.

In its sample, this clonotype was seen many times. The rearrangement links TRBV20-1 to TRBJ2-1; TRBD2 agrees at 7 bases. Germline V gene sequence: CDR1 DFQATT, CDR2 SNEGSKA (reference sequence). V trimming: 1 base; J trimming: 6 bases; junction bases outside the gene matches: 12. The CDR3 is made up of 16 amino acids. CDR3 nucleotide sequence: TGCAGTGCTAGAGCATGGCGGGAGATACGGGGCAATGAGCAGTTCTTC. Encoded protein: CSARAWREIRGNEQFF.

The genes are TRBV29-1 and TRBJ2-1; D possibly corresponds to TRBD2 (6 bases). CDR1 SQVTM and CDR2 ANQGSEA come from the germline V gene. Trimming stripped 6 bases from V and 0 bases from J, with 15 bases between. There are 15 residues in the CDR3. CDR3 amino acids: CSVLTSCSSYNEQFF. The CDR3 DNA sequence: TGCAGCGTGCTTACTAGCTGCAGCTCCTACAATGAGCAGTTCTTC.

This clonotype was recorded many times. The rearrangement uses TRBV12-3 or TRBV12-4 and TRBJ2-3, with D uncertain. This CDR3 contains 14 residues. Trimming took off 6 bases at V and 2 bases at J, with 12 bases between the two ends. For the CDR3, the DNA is TGTGCCAGCAGCGAGTGGTCAAACACAGATACGCAGTATTTT. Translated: CASSEWSNTDTQYF.